This T cell receptor (beta chain) is from a study of cytomegalovirus exposure and HLA in healthy donors. 13 Jbeta primers and 60 Vbeta primers were used for the PCR. TCRdb's copy holds only in-frame clones and misses some; the assay was immunoSEQ multiplex PCR. This repertoire shows about 140,000 clones, roughly two thirds found once; its top ten account for approximately 1.7%. General study points: High sensitivity and specificity were reportedly achieved when the classifier diagnosed cytomegalovirus status.

This CDR3 spans 13 amino acids. The germline V gene encodes CDR1 SGHTA and CDR2 FQGTGA. The V gene end was trimmed by 6 bases and the J gene end by 3 bases; junction bases not matched to a gene: 3. This clone was observed a few times. The antigen remains unidentified. V usage is TRBV7-3 and J usage is TRBJ1-1, with TRBD1 identical over 8 bases. The TCR originated in a male donor in good health and CMV-seronegative. The sequencing input was PBMCs. The CDR3, as DNA: TGTGCCAGCAGAGTACAGGGGGACACTGAAGCTTTCTTT. This sequence encodes CASRVQGDTEAFF.